The 5 T cell receptor beta chains presented below share a single source sample, sequenced in a study of T cells after yellow fever vaccination. MiXCR, applied by TCRdb to the 5' RACE reads, yields one record per CDR3 protein. The table has 350,000 to 550,000 distinct CDR3 sequences, roughly a sixth seen once. Sequenced material: PBMCs, taken before the yellow fever booster vaccination. The receptors were gathered from a man in his late teens or twenties who received the YFV17D yellow fever vaccine.

This clonotype showed up just a few times. This rearrangement joins TRBV6-5 to TRBJ2-1; D may be TRBD2 (6 bases). The ends were cut back, 2 bases at V and 5 bases at J, with 16 bases in the middle. CDR1 MNHEY and CDR2 SVGAGI come from the germline V gene. The length of the CDR3 is 16 residues. CDR3 sequence: CASSYGGLPNHNEQFF. CDR3 nucleotides: TGTGCCAGCAGTTACGGGGGACTCCCAAACCACAATGAGCAGTTCTTC.

V usage is TRBV2 and J usage is TRBJ1-1; D is unresolved. The CDR3 sequence is 13 residues long. The germline gives CDR1 SNHLY, CDR2 FYNNEI. V lost 5 bases and J 3 bases, leaving 10 bases between the germline ends. CDR3 sequence: CASSYRRDTEAFF. CDR3 coding DNA: TGTGCCAGCAGTTATCGACGAGACACTGAAGCTTTCTTT.

This chain links TRBV9 with TRBJ1-5; D call uncertain. The CDR3 consists of 18 residues. Germline CDR1 is SGDLS and CDR2 is YYNGEE. Trimming shortened V by 1 base and J by 0 bases, and 17 bases separated the two germline ends. The CDR3 nucleotides are TGTGCCAGCAGCGTATTATCTTATCCGCGCCATAGCAATCAGCCCCAGCATTTT. Translated: CASSVLSYPRHSNQPQHF. The full variable domain, rest sourced from reference TRBV9 and TRBJ1-5, is DSGVTQTPKHLITATGQRVTLRCSPRSGDLSVYWYQQSLDQGLQFLIQYYNGEERAKGNILERFSAQQFPDLHSELNLSSLELGDSALYFCASSVLSYPRHSNQPQHFGDGTRLSIL.

The chain couples TRBV21-1 to TRBJ2-3; the D call in the table, TRBD1, was not verified against the DNA. TRBV21-1 is described as a pseudogene. The CDR3 length is 16 residues. The CDR3, as DNA: TGTGCCAGCAGCAGCGGACGGGGGGCATGCACAGATACGCAGTATTTT. Translated, it gives CASSSGRGACTDTQYF.

The J gene is TRBJ2-7, the V gene TRBV7-2; 10 nucleotides align to TRBD1. The junction had 7 bases not matched to a gene; V was cut back by 4 bases and J by 4 bases. The CDR3 covers 15 residues. Germline assignment: CDR1 SGHTA and CDR2 FQGNSA. The CDR3 nucleotides are TGTGCCAGCAGCTGGACCGGACAGGGGGGGTACGAGCAGTACGTC. Its translation is CASSWTGQGGYEQYV.